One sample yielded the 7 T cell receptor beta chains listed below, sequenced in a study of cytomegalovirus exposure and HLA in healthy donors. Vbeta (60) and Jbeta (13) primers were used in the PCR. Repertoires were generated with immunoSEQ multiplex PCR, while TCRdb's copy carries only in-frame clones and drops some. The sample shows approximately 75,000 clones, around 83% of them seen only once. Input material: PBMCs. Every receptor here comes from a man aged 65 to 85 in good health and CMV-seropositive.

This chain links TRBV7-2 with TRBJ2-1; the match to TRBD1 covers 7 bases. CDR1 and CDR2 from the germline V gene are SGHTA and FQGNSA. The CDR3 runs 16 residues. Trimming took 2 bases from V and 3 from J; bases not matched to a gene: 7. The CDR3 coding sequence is TGTGCCAGCAGCTTACGACAGGGTATGGGCTACAATGAGCAGTTCTTC. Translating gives CASSLRQGMGYNEQFF.

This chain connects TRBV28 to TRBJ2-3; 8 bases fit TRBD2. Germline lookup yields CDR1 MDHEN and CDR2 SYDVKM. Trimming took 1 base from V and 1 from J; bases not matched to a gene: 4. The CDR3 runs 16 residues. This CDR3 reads CASSLLRAGGTDTQYF. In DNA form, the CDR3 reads TGTGCCAGCAGTTTATTAAGAGCGGGAGGCACAGATACGCAGTATTTT.

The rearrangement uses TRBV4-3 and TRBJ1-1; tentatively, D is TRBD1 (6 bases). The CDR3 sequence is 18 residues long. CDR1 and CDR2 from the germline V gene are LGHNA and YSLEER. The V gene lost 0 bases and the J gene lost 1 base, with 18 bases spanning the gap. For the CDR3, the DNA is TGCGCCAGCAGCCAAGATTATACAGGGATCGTAGGGAACACTGAAGCTTTCTTT. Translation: CASSQDYTGIVGNTEAFF.

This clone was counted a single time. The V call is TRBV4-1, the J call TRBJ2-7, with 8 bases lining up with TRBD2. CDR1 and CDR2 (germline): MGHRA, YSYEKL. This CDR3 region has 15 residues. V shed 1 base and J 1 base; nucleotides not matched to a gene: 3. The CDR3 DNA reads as TGCGCCAGCAGCCAAGGCGGGGGGACGTCCTACGAGCAGTACTTC. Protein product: CASSQGGGTSYEQYF.

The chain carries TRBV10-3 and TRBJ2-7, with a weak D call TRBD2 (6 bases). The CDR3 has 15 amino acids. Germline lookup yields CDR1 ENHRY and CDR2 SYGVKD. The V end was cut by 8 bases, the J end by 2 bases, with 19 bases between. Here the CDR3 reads CAISGGQDRAYEQYF. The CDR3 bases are TGTGCCATCTCTGGAGGGCAGGACCGTGCCTACGAGCAGTACTTC.

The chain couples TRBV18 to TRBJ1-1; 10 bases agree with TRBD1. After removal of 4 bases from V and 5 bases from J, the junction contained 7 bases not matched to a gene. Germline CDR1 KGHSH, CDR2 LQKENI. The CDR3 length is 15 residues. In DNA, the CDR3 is TGTGCCAGCTCACGAACCGGGACAGGGGAAACTGAAGCTTTCTTT. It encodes CASSRTGTGETEAFF. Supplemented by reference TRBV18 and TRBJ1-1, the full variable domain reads NAGVMQNPRHLVRRRGQEARLRCSPMKGHSHVYWYRQLPEEGLKFMVYLQKENIIDESGMPKERFSAEFPKEGPSILRIQQVVRGDSAAYFCASSRTGTGETEAFFGQGTRLTVV.

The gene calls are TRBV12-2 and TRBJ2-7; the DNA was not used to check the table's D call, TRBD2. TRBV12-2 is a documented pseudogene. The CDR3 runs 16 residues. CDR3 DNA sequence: TGTGCAAGTCGCTCCCCCGGCGGGGGGGCAGGGGACCAACAGTACTTC. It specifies CASRSPGGGAGDQQYF.